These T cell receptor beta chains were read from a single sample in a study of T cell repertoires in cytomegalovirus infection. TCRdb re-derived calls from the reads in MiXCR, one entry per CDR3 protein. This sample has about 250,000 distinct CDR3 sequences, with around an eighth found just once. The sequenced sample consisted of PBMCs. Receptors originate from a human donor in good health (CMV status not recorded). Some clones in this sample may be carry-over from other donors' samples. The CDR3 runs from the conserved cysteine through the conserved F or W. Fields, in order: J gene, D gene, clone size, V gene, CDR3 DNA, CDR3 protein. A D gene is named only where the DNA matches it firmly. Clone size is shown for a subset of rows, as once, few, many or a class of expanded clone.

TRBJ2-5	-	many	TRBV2	TGTGCCAGCAAGCCCACAAGCACACAAGAGACCCAGTACTTC	CASKPTSTQETQYF
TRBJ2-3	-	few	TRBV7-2	TGTGCCAGCAGCTTAGTAGTCGGGGCCTCCGATACGCAGTATTTT	CASSLVVGASDTQYF
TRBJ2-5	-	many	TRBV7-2	TGTGCCAGCAGCTTATCGGGCAGGGGGGGGGAGACCCAGTACTTC	CASSLSGRGGETQYF
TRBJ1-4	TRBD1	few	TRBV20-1	TGCAGTGCTCGGGACAGCCGTAATGAAAAACTGTTTTTT	CSARDSRNEKLFF
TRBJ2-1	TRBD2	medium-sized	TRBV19	TGTGCCAGTAGTTTGACTAGCGGGGACTACAATGAGCAGTTCTTC	CASSLTSGDYNEQFF
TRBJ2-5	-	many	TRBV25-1	TGTGCCAGCAGTGATTCCGTAGAGGGGAGCGAGACCCAGTACTTC	CASSDSVEGSETQYF
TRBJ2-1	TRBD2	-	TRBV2	TGTGCCAGCAGTGCTCAGAGCGGGGGGGCTGGTGAGCAGTTCTTC	CASSAQSGGAGEQFF
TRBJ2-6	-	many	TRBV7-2	TGTGCCAGCAGCCCGCCGGGTGGAGGGGCCAACGTCCTGACTTTC	CASSPPGGGANVLTF
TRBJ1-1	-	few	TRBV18	TGTGCCAGCTCAGGACAGCAGAACACTGAAGCTTTCTTT	CASSGQQNTEAFF
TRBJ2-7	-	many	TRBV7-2	TGTGCCAGCAGCTTAAACGCAGCGGGCCATAAAACAGAGCAGTACTTC	CASSLNAAGHKTEQYF
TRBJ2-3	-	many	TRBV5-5	TGTGCCAGCAGCTCCGAGAGGACAGATACGCAGTATTTT	CASSSERTDTQYF
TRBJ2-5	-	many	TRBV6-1	TGTGCCAGCAGCTCTACAGTCCAAGAGACCCAGTACTTC	CASSSTVQETQYF
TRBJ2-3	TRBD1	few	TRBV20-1	TGCAGTGCAAAAGGACAGGGCACAGATACGCAGTATTTT	CSAKGQGTDTQYF
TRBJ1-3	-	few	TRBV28	TGTGCCAGCAGTTTATTCCGTGGGCCGACTGGAAACACCATATATTTT	CASSLFRGPTGNTIYF
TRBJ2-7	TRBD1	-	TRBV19	TGTGCCAGTAGTGCGGACAGGTTTTATGAGCAGTACTTC	CASSADRFYEQYF
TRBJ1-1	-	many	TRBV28	TGTGCCAGCAGTTTGACTCAGGTGAACACTGAAGCTTTCTTT	CASSLTQVNTEAFF
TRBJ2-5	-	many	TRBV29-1	TGCAGCGTCCGGGGGTCACAAGAGACCCAGTACTTC	CSVRGSQETQYF
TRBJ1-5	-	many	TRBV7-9	TGTGCCAGCAGCCTTTCGGGGTGGAATCAGCCCCAGCATTTT	CASSLSGWNQPQHF
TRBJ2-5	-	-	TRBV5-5	TGTGCCAGCAGCTTTTCCGGGAGCCCCCAAGGAGAGACCCAGTACTTC	CASSFSGSPQGETQYF
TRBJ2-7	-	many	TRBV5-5	TGTGCCAGCAGCCAAAACCCACTAGCAAACGAGCAGTACTTC	CASSQNPLANEQYF
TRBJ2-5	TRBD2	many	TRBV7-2	TGTGCCAGCAGCTCCCCGGGGGGGGCCCCACAAGAGACCCAGTACTTC	CASSSPGGAPQETQYF
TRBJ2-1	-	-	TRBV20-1	TGCAGTGCTAGCCCTGGGGGTTCCTACAATGAGCAGTTCTTC	CSASPGGSYNEQFF
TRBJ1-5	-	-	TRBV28	TGTGCCAGCAGTTTAAGTCGTAGCAATCAGCCCCAGCATTTT	CASSLSRSNQPQHF
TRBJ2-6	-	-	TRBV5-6	TGTGCCAGCAGCTCTAACAGTCTGGACAGATCAGCGTCTGGGGCCAACGTCCTGACTTTC	CASSSNSLDRSASGANVLTF